This T cell receptor beta chain stems from a study of cytomegalovirus exposure and HLA in healthy donors. Overall study results and limits: On later analysis, the bulk of CMV-associated TCR beta chains appeared to be HLA-restricted.

V was clipped by 1 base and J by 6 bases, with 10 bases between them. The CDR3 is made up of 13 amino acids. Germline V gene sequence: CDR1 SGHTA, CDR2 FQGNSA. The PCR was carried out with 60 Vbeta primers and 13 Jbeta primers. Clones were read by immunoSEQ multiplex PCR, and TCRdb kept only the in-frame ones, dropping some. The sample records about 150,000 clones, around 67% being singletons. Note on this clone: Antigen unknown.

Sample: PBMCs. This TCR was recovered from a woman aged 18-29 years in good health and CMV-seronegative. The chain combines TRBV7-2 with TRBJ2-7; perhaps TRBD1 as D (6 bases). The CDR3 coding sequence is TGTGCCAGCAGCTTAGGTGGGGGCTTCGAGCAGTACGTC. Its translation is CASSLGGGFEQYV.